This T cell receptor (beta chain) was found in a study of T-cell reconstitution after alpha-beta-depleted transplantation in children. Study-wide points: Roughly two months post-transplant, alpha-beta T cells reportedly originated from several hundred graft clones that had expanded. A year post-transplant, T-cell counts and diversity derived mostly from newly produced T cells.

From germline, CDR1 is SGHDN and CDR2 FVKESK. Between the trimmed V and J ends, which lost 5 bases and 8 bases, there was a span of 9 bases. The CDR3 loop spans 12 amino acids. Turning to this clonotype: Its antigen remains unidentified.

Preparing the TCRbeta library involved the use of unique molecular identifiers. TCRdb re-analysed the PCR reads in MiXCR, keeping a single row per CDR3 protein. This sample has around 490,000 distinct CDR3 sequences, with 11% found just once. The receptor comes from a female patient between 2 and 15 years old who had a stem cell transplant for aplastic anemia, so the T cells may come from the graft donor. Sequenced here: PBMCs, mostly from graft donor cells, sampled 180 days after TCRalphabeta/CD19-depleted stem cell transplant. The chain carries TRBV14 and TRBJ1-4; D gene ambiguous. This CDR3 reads CASSEAEEKLFF. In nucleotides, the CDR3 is TGTGCCAGCAGCGAGGCTGAAGAAAAACTGTTTTTT.